The T cell receptor beta chain under discussion was sequenced for a study of T cell responses to AZD1222 COVID-19 vaccine. Findings and caveats of the study: An increase in Spike-specific TCR breadth and depth was observed after two AZD1222 doses. Clonal diversity may have been underestimated, and the donors were mostly white British, with more females than males.

TCRdb keeps only in-frame clones here, not all; method: immunoSEQ multiplex PCR. The table shows around 84,000 clones, with about 82% occurring only once. With regard to this clone: The antigen remains undetermined. This same CDR3 is encoded by further DNA sequences in the sample.

The CDR3 sequence is 14 residues long. Per the germline V gene, CDR1 is SGHTA and CDR2 is FQGNSA. Trimming pared 0 bases from V and 0 bases from J, leaving 6 bases between. The receptor was isolated from an adult in good health. This chain connects TRBV7-2 to TRBJ2-7; no reliable D call. The starting material was peripheral blood, obtained on day 0 of AZD1222 vaccination. The CDR3 DNA is TGTGCCAGCAGCTTAGCCGGCGGCTCCTACGAGCAGTACTTC. As protein: CASSLAGGSYEQYF.